The sample holds a few counts of the clone carrying this T cell receptor beta chain. Antigen unknown. It was with a sample-barcoded 5' primer and a J-beta primer mix that a second PCR of roughly 7 to 12 cycles was run. CDR3-containing paired-end reads numbered at least 2.5 million in each sample. Using its own MiXCR run on the 5' RACE reads, TCRdb lists one record per CDR3 protein. Here the sample spans hundreds of thousands of distinct CDR3 sequences, around 41% being singletons. This record comes from a study of blood T cells in healthy people across ages. Whole-study results and caveats: The donors' CMV status was not determined, possibly confounding changes in expanded clonotypes. Older age went with lower TCR beta diversity per million T cells, in a roughly linear way.

Germline V CDR1 and CDR2: DFQATT, SNEGSKA (reference sequence). Trimming stripped 6 bases from V and 7 bases from J, with 16 bases between. CDR3 size: 14 residues. The TCR comes from a man older than 75 in good health. The chain carries TRBV20-1 and TRBJ1-6; maybe TRBD1 (5 bases). Specimen: blood. The chain's CDR3 is CSAHPVGGNSPLHF. The CDR3 nucleotides read TGCAGTGCACACCCTGTGGGGGGGAATTCACCCCTCCACTTT.